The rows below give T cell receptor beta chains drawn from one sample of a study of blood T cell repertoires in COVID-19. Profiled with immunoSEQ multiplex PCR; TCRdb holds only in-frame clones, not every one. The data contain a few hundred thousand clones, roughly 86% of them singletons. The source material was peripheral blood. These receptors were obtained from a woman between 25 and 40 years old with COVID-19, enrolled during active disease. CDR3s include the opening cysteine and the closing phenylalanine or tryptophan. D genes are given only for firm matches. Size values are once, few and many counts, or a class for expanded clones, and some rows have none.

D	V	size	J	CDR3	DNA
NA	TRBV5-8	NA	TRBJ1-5	CASSLSNNQPQHF	TGTGCCAGCAGCTTATCCAATAATCAGCCCCAGCATTTT
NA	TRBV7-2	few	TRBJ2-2	CASSLARLRNTGELFF	TGTGCCAGCAGCTTAGCCAGACTTCGGAACACCGGGGAGCTGTTTTTT
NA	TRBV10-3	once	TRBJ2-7	CAISEYGSAEQYF	TGTGCCATCAGTGAATATGGCAGCGCCGAGCAGTACTTC
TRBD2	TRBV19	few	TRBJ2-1	CASKWERGTKEQFF	TGTGCCAGTAAGTGGGAGCGGGGGACCAAAGAGCAGTTCTTC
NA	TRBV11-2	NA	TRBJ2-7	CASSLGAGQGYEQYF	TGTGCCAGCAGCTTAGGGGCAGGGCAGGGGTATGAGCAGTACTTC
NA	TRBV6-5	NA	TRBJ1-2	CASSKQGANYGYTF	TGTGCCAGCAGCAAACAGGGAGCTAACTATGGCTACACCTTC
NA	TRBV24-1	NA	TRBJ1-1	CATSERSSTEAFF	TGTGCCACCAGTGAGAGGTCGAGCACTGAAGCTTTCTTT
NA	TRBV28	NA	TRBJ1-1	CATTQDSGAFF	TGTGCCACCACACAGGATTCGGGAGCTTTCTTT
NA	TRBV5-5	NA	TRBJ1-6	CASSLVTNSPLHF	TGTGCCAGCAGCTTGGTGACAAATTCACCCCTCCACTTT
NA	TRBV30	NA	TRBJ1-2	CAWSLTANYGYTF	TGTGCCTGGAGTCTTACAGCAAACTATGGCTACACCTTC
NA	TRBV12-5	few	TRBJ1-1	CASGGGPNTEAFF	TGTGCTAGTGGAGGAGGGCCGAACACTGAAGCTTTCTTT
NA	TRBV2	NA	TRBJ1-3	CASSRQGNTIYF	TGTGCCAGCAGTCGACAGGGAAACACCATATATTTT
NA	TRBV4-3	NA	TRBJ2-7	CASSQGFRGEQYF	TGCGCCAGCAGCCAAGGATTCCGGGGCGAGCAGTACTTC